This T cell receptor beta chain was captured by sequencing in a study of blood T cell repertoires in COVID-19. V was clipped by 0 bases and J by 6 bases, with 16 bases between them. Germline V CDR1 and CDR2: SGHTA, FQGNSA. The CDR3 consists of 16 residues. This clone was seen more than once but under ten times. Original analysis: For nucleated cells, counts were estimated from reference gene primer amplification. The repertoire was sequenced with immunoSEQ multiplex PCR; TCRdb's copy has only in-frame clones and lacks some. V and J calls plus clone size are reproduced from that table; the DNA served to infer D and trimming. The sample contains 55,000 to 85,000 clones, 75% to 90% of which appear only once.

The source material was peripheral blood. The sequence came from a human donor in a cohort sampled during active COVID-19. V usage is TRBV7-2 and J usage is TRBJ2-3; no reliable D call. DNA of the CDR3: TGTGCCAGCAGCTTAGCGGCCTCGTTTATTATTGATACGCAGTATTTT. It is translated as CASSLAASFIIDTQYF.